This TCR beta chain was identified during a study of early T cells in non-severe SARS-CoV-2 infection. Trimming removed 1 base at V and 0 bases at J, with 11 bases between. This CDR3 has 16 amino acids. Germline assignment: CDR1 LGHNA and CDR2 YSLEER. This clonotype appeared many times. TCRdb fed the 5' RACE reads into MiXCR, producing one record per CDR3 protein. Among tens of thousands of distinct CDR3 sequences listed, approximately 15% were seen once. This clonotype was sampled from an adult who was a healthcare worker with PCR-confirmed SARS-CoV-2 infection or an uninfected control (not recorded which). The sample here was whole blood, taken at baseline. This chain links TRBV4-3 with TRBJ2-3, with no clear D. The CDR3 DNA is TGCGCCAGCAGCCAAGTGCTCGACCCTAGCACAGATACGCAGTATTTT. Translating gives CASSQVLDPSTDTQYF.